Below, one T cell receptor (beta chain) is given with its context. What it recognizes is unknown. This sample was included in a study of circulating and synovial CD4+ cells in juvenile arthritis. Study-level points and caveats: CPL versus bulk CD4 samples: T cell genome counts differed by at least an order of magnitude. These repertoires were less diverse than bulk blood CD4 repertoires. Compared with bulk blood, circulating pathogenic-like lymphocytes shared substantially more CDR3 sequences with synovial T cells.

Here immunoSEQ multiplex PCR was the method, and the copy in TCRdb shows in-frame clones only, minus some. The table has under 35,000 clones, roughly 93% seen once; the top ten hold 2.5% to 3%. The V end lost 0 bases, the J end lost 7 bases, and 10 bases lay between the germline ends. Germline CDR1 SGHRS, CDR2 YFSETQ. The length of the CDR3 is 13 residues. The origin of this receptor is a human donor with juvenile idiopathic arthritis. The sequenced sample was CD4+ T cells from blood. The chain couples TRBV5-1 to TRBJ1-2; D not certain. The CDR3 is CASSLDSNTGYTF. As DNA, the CDR3 is TGCGCCAGCAGCTTGGATTCCAACACTGGCTACACCTTC.